This TCR beta chain is drawn from a study of blood T cell repertoires in COVID-19. Study-level information: Acute-phase and convalescent COVID-19 samples originated in the United States, Italy and Spain. PBMCs, B-cell-depleted T cells, or T cells were the source of the cDNA or gDNA that made up the material.

Original processing methods: Estimation of nucleated cell counts relied on the amplification of reference gene primers. The protocol was immunoSEQ multiplex PCR, while the TCRdb copy is restricted to in-frame clones and leaves out a portion. For V, J and clone size, that table is used; D and trimming come from the DNA. This table holds a few hundred thousand clones, around nine tenths found once. With 3 bases clipped from V and 8 bases from J, the junction kept 7 bases outside the gene matches. From germline, CDR1 is ENHRY and CDR2 SYGVKD. The CDR3 length is 15 residues. The rearrangement joins TRBV10-3 to TRBJ2-1, with TRBD1 identical over 10 bases. Sample: peripheral blood. This TCR was sampled from a man aged 35 to 55 who had recovered from COVID-19. This CDR3 reads CAISDAGTGDYEQFF. Here the CDR3 DNA reads TGTGCCATCAGTGACGCCGGGACAGGGGACTATGAGCAGTTCTTC.